The sequence of this TCR beta chain was determined in a study of graft-versus-host responses after intestinal transplantation. Study overall: Recipients across the board were started on anti-thymocyte globulin induction, then kept on tacrolimus and steroids for about three years.

Study conclusions and caveats: Some patients had graft-donor T cell macrochimerism. In their allografts, the ratios of graft-versus-host to host-versus-graft T cell clones were high. The recipient marrow held GvH clones, and some of them showed up first in ileum or blood.

The trim removed 6 bases at V and 4 bases at J, leaving 10 bases unmatched. There are 15 residues in the CDR3. Germline values: CDR1 MDHEN, CDR2 SYDVKM. With respect to this clone: Its antigen remains unidentified.

Clones were read by immunoSEQ multiplex PCR, and TCRdb kept only the in-frame ones, dropping some. The sample carries around 37,000 clones, around 90% recorded once. Graft specimens yielded both intraepithelial and lamina propria lymphocytes. This specimen was ileum tissue, taken around 200 days after intestinal transplant. This receptor was obtained from a human patient who received an intestinal transplant, so some T cells may come from the graft donor. The chain has TRBV28 and TRBJ1-1; 8 bases are shared with TRBD1. CDR3 residues: CASSSPQGAFTEAFF. The CDR3 region has the DNA TGTGCCAGCAGCTCCCCCCAGGGGGCCTTCACTGAAGCTTTCTTT. Full variable domain (missing parts from reference TRBV28 and TRBJ1-1): DVKVTQSSRYLVKRTGEKVFLECVQDMDHENMFWYRQDPGLGLRLIYFSYDVKMKEKGDIPEGYSVSREKKERFSLILESASTNQTSMYLCASSSPQGAFTEAFFGQGTRLTVV.